This section outlines one TCR beta chain sequence together with its context. Antigen unknown. The sample holds other DNA sequences that translate to the same CDR3. The germline V gene encodes CDR1 SGHTA and CDR2 FQGNSA. This CDR3 region has 14 residues. The ends lost 1 base at V and 7 bases at J; junction bases unmatched: 5. This record comes from a study of cytomegalovirus exposure and HLA in healthy donors. Notes on the study in general: Follow-up analysis later connected one missense variant in DCLRE1C with trimming of TCR beta V- and J-genes. A later look showed TCR association rates differing by HLA locus, highest for DRB1 and lowest for HLA-C. Indistinguishable V segments such as TRBV6-2 and TRBV6-3 were excluded. In vitro checks showed that a few CMV-associated chains really do target CMV antigens.

13 Jbeta primers and 60 Vbeta primers were used for the PCR. The data were produced by immunoSEQ multiplex PCR, yet TCRdb's version contains in-frame clones alone and is incomplete. This sample carries just under 250,000 clones, 82% of them seen once, and the ten largest clones take around 5%. J is TRBJ1-2 and V is TRBV7-2; 8 bases map to TRBD1. The TCR comes from a woman aged 40 to 50 in good health and CMV-seropositive. Input material: PBMCs. Here the CDR3 DNA reads TGTGCCAGCAGCTTAGGAGGGACAGGAGGTGGCTACACCTTC. It yields the protein CASSLGGTGGGYTF.